This T cell receptor beta chain was captured in a study of blood T cell repertoires in COVID-19. Study in general: Acute and convalescent COVID-19 specimens originated in the United States, Italy and Spain. PBMCs, B-cell-depleted T cells, or T cells provided the cDNA or gDNA that made up the material.

Original data processing: From reference gene primer amplification, estimates of nucleated cell counts were derived. Produced via immunoSEQ multiplex PCR; TCRdb's table is partial and in-frame only. Clonal size and the V and J genes are those of that table, whereas D and trimming came from the DNA. Of a few hundred thousand clones in the sample, 82% were seen once. Sample: peripheral blood. The source of this sequence is a woman in her late teens or twenties with acute or convalescent COVID-19.

This CDR3 is CASSPLSTNSPLHF. The DNA of the CDR3 is TGCGCCAGCAGCCCTTTAAGTACAAATTCACCCCTCCACTTT. The V and J genes are TRBV5-1 and TRBJ1-6; D ambiguous. Per the germline V gene, CDR1 is SGHRS and CDR2 is YFSETQ. V was clipped by 4 bases and J by 7 bases, with 12 bases between them. This CDR3 spans 14 amino acids.